The 20 T cell receptor beta chains below all came from one sample that was sequenced in a study of blood T cell repertoires in COVID-19. Assay used: immunoSEQ multiplex PCR; TCRdb lists only in-frame clones, some missing. The sample includes 150,000 to 190,000 clones, 85% to 90% of them seen just once. Source material: peripheral blood. The receptors here all came from a woman aged 40 to 55 with acute or convalescent COVID-19.

This rearrangement joins TRBV5-1 to TRBJ1-3; 7 positions match TRBD1. Germline V gene data show CDR1 as SGHRS and CDR2 as YFSETQ. Trimming took 4 bases from V and 2 from J; bases not matched to a gene: 3. The CDR3 totals 14 residues. In DNA, the CDR3 is TGCGCCAGCAGCAATACAGGGGCTGGAAACACCATATATTTT. Translation gives CASSNTGAGNTIYF. Full variable domain (outside the CDR3, taken from reference TRBV5-1 and TRBJ1-3): KAGVTQTPRYLIKTRGQQVTLSCSPISGHRSVSWYQQTPGQGLQFLFEYFSETQRNKGNFPGRFSGRQFSNSRSEMNVSTLELGDSALYLCASSNTGAGNTIYFGEGSWLTVV.

The rearrangement uses TRBV9 and TRBJ2-7, with TRBD1 matching 7 bases. Germline assignment: CDR1 SGDLS and CDR2 YYNGEE. After removal of 0 bases from V and 1 base from J, the junction contained 4 bases not matched to a gene. There are 15 residues in the CDR3. CDR3: CASSVDVQGSYEQYF. In DNA, the CDR3 is TGTGCCAGCAGCGTAGATGTACAGGGGTCCTACGAGCAGTACTTC.

The gene calls are TRBV6-5 and TRBJ2-2, with D perhaps matching TRBD2 (6 bases). The V end lost 6 bases, the J end lost 2 bases, and 13 bases lay between the germline ends. The CDR3 covers 15 residues. CDR1 is MNHEY and CDR2 is SVGAGI in the germline V gene. The CDR3 DNA reads as TGTGCCAGCAGCCGTATGGGACTTAACACCGGGGAGCTGTTTTTT. It is translated as CASSRMGLNTGELFF.

This clone was observed a handful of times. Other DNA sequences within the sample encode an identical CDR3. The chain employs TRBV27 and TRBJ2-1; TRBD2 agrees at 9 bases. The germline CDR1 and CDR2 sequences are MNHEY and SMNVEV (reference sequence). Losses at the gene ends were 5 bases for V and 0 bases for J; bases not matched to a gene: 2. The CDR3 consists of 15 residues. Here the CDR3 reads CASSQTSGSYNEQFF. In nucleotides, the CDR3 is TGTGCCAGCAGTCAGACTAGCGGCTCCTACAATGAGCAGTTCTTC.

The rearrangement uses TRBV4-2 and TRBJ2-1; 12 bases align to TRBD2. Germline V gene data show CDR1 as LGHNA and CDR2 as YNFKEQ. The length of the CDR3 is 18 residues. The V gene end was trimmed by 1 base and the J gene end by 1 base; junction bases not matched to a gene: 5. The CDR3 loop is CASSQGLAGAESYNEQFF. CDR3 nucleotide sequence: TGTGCCAGCAGCCAAGGACTAGCGGGGGCTGAATCCTACAATGAGCAGTTCTTC.

This clone was detected only once. The CDR3 reads CASSPLGQGARQPQHF. Written as DNA, the CDR3 is TGTGCCAGCAGCCCCCTCGGACAGGGGGCAAGGCAGCCCCAGCATTTT. The V call is TRBV5-5, the J call TRBJ1-5, with 11 bases matching TRBD1. The junction had 10 bases not matched to a gene; V was cut back by 4 bases and J by 7 bases. This CDR3 has 16 residues. Germline CDR1 is SGHKS and CDR2 is YYEKEE (reference sequence).

J is TRBJ2-1 and V is TRBV5-5, with a tentative D call TRBD2 (7 bases). CDR3 length: 15 residues. Trimming removed 1 base from V and 7 bases from J, with 15 bases in between. CDR1 is SGHKS and CDR2 is YYEKEE in the germline V gene (reference sequence). In DNA, the CDR3 is TGTGCCAGCAGCTTGTATGGGGGGGCGTGGAATGAGCAGTTCTTC. It translates to CASSLYGGAWNEQFF.

This clone was recorded once. The chain recombines TRBV13 with TRBJ2-1, with TRBD1 matching 11 bases. Germline V gives CDR1 PRHDT, CDR2 FYEKMQ (reference sequence). The CDR3 length is 14 residues. V was clipped by 5 bases and J by 9 bases; unmatched bases: 6. The CDR3 reads CASSPGQGGGEQFF. In DNA form, the CDR3 reads TGTGCCAGCAGCCCGGGACAGGGGGGTGGTGAGCAGTTCTTC.

This chain connects TRBV28 to TRBJ2-6, with D possibly TRBD1 on 6 matching bases. CDR1 and CDR2 from the germline V gene are MDHEN and SYDVKM. The CDR3 contains 17 residues. Deletions cut 6 bases from V and 3 bases from J, with 18 bases between. CDR3 amino acids: CASSVSSGVGGANVLTF. Here the CDR3 DNA reads TGTGCCAGCAGCGTATCATCAGGGGTGGGTGGGGCCAACGTCCTGACTTTC.

The gene calls are TRBV7-8 and TRBJ2-3; D not resolved. V lost 6 bases to trimming and J lost 4 bases, with 14 bases between them. The CDR3 has 14 residues. From germline, CDR1 is SGHVS and CDR2 FQNEAQ. CDR3 DNA: TGTGCCAGCAGTTCAGAATTTCGGGCAGATACGCAGTATTTT. Translating gives CASSSEFRADTQYF.

The rearrangement joins TRBV5-4 to TRBJ2-5, with 10 positions matching TRBD2. Trimming cost V 3 bases and J 9 bases; bases outside gene matches: 8. The germline V gene encodes CDR1 SGHNT and CDR2 YYREEE (reference sequence). The CDR3 runs to 14 residues. The CDR3 coding sequence is TGTGCCAGCAGCTCGACACGGACTAGCGGCCCCCAGTACTTC. Protein sequence: CASSSTRTSGPQYF.

The chain links TRBV4-1 to TRBJ2-3; TRBD2 agrees at 13 bases. There are 17 residues in the CDR3. V gave up 2 bases and J gave up 4 bases; unmatched junction bases: 6. Germline V gene data show CDR1 as MGHRA and CDR2 as YSYEKL. CDR3 in amino acids: CASSQHFGLAGADTQYF. The CDR3, as DNA: TGCGCCAGCAGCCAACACTTCGGACTAGCGGGAGCAGATACGCAGTATTTT.

V usage is TRBV29-1 and J usage is TRBJ1-1; TRBD1 matches 7 bases. The CDR3 length is 13 residues. Trimming removed 6 bases from V and 0 bases from J; junction bases left unmatched: 4. Germline-derived CDR1 and CDR2 are SQVTM and ANQGSEA. In nucleotides, the CDR3 is TGCAGCGTCCAGACAGGGATGAACACTGAAGCTTTCTTT. Residues: CSVQTGMNTEAFF. Using reference TRBV29-1 and TRBJ1-1 for the parts outside the CDR3, the full variable domain is SAVISQKPSRDICQRGTSLTIQCQVDSQVTMMFWYRQQPGQSLTLIATANQGSEATYESGFVIDKFPISRPNLTFSTLTVSNMSPEDSSIYLCSVQTGMNTEAFFGQGTRLTVV.

The genes are TRBV9 and TRBJ1-5; TRBD1 matches at 7 bases. Germline lookup yields CDR1 SGDLS and CDR2 YYNGEE. Trimming removed 4 bases from V and 7 bases from J; junction bases left unmatched: 14. The CDR3 loop spans 16 amino acids. The CDR3 reads CASSIHGGDSPQPQHF. The CDR3, as DNA: TGTGCCAGCAGCATCCACGGAGGGGACAGTCCACAGCCCCAGCATTTT.

The chain uses TRBV29-1 and TRBJ2-1; 9 nucleotides agree with TRBD2. Per germline, CDR1 SQVTM and CDR2 ANQGSEA. Losses at the gene ends were 5 bases for V and 4 bases for J; bases not matched to a gene: 15. This CDR3 has 17 residues. The CDR3 region has the DNA TGCAGCGTTTCGACTAGCGGCGCTGTACTGGGTTACAATGAGCAGTTCTTC. Translation gives CSVSTSGAVLGYNEQFF.

The chain has TRBV6-1 and TRBJ1-1, with D maybe TRBD1 (5 bases). Per the germline V gene, CDR1 is MNHNS and CDR2 is SASEGT. The CDR3 covers 13 residues. Trimming took off 3 bases at V and 7 bases at J, with 12 bases between the two ends. The CDR3 DNA reads TGTGCCAGCAGTGAGCGGGACGTGAATGAAGCTTTCTTT. This codes for CASSERDVNEAFF.

V gene TRBV7-2 combines with J gene TRBJ1-2, with TRBD1 matching 9 bases. The germline V gene encodes CDR1 SGHTA and CDR2 FQGNSA. The ends lost 5 bases at V and 0 bases at J; junction bases unmatched: 4. This CDR3 region has 15 residues. The CDR3 sequence is CASSKRQGANYGYTF. CDR3 nucleotides: TGTGCCAGCAGCAAAAGACAGGGGGCTAACTATGGCTACACCTTC.

The V call is TRBV10-2, the J call TRBJ1-3, with 7 bases identical to TRBD1. The CDR3 totals 15 residues. Germline V gives CDR1 WSHSY, CDR2 SAAADI. V gave up 8 bases and J gave up 3 bases; unmatched junction bases: 10. CDR3 loop: CASGKGGVVGNTIYF. The CDR3 region has the DNA TGCGCCAGCGGGAAAGGGGGCGTCGTTGGAAACACCATATATTTT.

The chain couples TRBV27 to TRBJ1-1; 10 bases fit TRBD1. The germline CDR1 and CDR2 sequences are MNHEY and SMNVEV (reference sequence). Germline trimming cut 6 bases from V and 0 bases from J; bases unmatched to any gene: 10. There are 17 residues in the CDR3. DNA of the CDR3: TGTGCCAGCAGAGCCACGACAGGGGGCGCAGTGAACACTGAAGCTTTCTTT. It translates to CASRATTGGAVNTEAFF.

V usage is TRBV6-5 and J usage is TRBJ2-5, with TRBD1 as a possible D gene (6 bases). Trimming took off 7 bases at V and 5 bases at J, with 14 bases between the two ends. The germline gives CDR1 MNHEY, CDR2 SVGAGI. There are 13 residues in the CDR3. The CDR3 loop is CASTTGRWETQYF. The CDR3 region has the DNA TGTGCCAGCACAACAGGGAGATGGGAGACCCAGTACTTC.